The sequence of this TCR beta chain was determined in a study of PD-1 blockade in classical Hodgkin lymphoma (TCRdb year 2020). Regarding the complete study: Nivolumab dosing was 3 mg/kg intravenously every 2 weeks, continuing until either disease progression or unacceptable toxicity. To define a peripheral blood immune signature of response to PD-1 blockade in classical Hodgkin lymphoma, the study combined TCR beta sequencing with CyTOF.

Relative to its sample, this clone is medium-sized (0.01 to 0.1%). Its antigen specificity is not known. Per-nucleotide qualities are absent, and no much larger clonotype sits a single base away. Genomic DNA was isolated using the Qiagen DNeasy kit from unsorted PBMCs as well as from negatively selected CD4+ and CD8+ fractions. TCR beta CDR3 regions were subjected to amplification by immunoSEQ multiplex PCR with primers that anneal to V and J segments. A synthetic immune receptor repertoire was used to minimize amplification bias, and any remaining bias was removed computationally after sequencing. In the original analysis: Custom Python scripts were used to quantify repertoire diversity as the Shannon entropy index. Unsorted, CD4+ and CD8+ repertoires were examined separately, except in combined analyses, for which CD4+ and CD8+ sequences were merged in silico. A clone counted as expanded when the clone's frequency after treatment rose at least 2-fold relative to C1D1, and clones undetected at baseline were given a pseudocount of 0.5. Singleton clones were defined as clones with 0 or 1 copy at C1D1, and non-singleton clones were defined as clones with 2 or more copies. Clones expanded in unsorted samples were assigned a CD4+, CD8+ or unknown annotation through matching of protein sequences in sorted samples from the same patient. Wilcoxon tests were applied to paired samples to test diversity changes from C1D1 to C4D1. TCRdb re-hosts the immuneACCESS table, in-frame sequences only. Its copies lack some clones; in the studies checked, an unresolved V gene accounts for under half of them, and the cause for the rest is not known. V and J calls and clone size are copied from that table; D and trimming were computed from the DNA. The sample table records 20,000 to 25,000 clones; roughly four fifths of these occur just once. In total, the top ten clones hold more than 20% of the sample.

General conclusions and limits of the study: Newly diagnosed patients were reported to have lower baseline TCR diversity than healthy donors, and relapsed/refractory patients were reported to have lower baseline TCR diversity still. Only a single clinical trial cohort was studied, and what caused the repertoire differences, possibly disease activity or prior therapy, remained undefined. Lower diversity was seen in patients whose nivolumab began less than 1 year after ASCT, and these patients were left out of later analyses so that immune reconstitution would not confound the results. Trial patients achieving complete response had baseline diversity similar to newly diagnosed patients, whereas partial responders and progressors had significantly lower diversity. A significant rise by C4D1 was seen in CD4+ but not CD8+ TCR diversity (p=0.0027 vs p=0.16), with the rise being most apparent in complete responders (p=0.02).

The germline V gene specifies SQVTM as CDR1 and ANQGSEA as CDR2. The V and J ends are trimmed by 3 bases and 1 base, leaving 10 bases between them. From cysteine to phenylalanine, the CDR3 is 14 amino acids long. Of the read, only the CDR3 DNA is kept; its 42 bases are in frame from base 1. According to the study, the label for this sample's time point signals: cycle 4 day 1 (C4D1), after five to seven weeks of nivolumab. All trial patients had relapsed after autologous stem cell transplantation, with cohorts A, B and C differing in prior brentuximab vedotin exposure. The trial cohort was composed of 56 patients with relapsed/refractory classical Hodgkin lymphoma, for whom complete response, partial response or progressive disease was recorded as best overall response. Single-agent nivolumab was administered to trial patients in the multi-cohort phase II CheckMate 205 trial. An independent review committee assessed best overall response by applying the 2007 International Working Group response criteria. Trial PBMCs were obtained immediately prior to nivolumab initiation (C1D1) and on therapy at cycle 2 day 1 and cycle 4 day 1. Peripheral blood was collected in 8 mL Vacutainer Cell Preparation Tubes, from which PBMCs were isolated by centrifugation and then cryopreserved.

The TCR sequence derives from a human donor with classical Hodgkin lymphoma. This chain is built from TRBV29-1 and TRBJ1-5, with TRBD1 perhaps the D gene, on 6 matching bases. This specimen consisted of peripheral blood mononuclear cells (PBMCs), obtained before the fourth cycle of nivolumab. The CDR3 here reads CSVENRVSNQPQHF. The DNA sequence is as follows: TGCAGCGTTGAGAACAGGGTCAGCAATCAGCCCCAGCATTTT.